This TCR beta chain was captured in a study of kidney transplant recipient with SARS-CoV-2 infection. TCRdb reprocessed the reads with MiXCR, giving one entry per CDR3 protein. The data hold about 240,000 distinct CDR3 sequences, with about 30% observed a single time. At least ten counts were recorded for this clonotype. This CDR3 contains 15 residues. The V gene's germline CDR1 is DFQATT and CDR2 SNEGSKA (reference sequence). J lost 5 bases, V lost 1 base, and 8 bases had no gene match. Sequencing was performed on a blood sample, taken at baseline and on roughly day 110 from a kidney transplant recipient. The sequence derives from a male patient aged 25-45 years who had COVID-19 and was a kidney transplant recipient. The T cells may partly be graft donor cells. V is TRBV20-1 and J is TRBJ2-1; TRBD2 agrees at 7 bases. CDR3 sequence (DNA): TGCAGTGCTAGAGTGTTCGGGACTACTAACAATGAGCAGTTCTTC. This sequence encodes CSARVFGTTNNEQFF.